The 18 T cell receptor beta chains in this list originate from one sample, sequenced in a study of CD8+CD57+ T cells in acquired aplastic anemia. TCR beta VDJ combinations and CDR3 sequences were profiled from genomic DNA. TCRdb redid the calling of the reads with MiXCR, one entry per CDR3 protein. Counted here are some 150,000 distinct CDR3 sequences, 41% occurring once; the ten biggest clones make up roughly 8.4%. The sequencing input was sorted CD4+, CD8+, or CD8+CD57+ T cells (not recorded which) from PBMCs. The receptor set was obtained from a human donor in good health, serving as a control.

This chain links TRBV24-1 with TRBJ1-2; a possible D gene is TRBD1 (5 bases). The CDR3 totals 14 residues. From germline, CDR1 is KGHDR and CDR2 SFDVKD. Trimming stripped 8 bases from V and 8 bases from J, with 20 bases between. In DNA, the CDR3 is TGTGCCACCATTGGGGGGGTCGCCTCCAGCGGCTACACCTTC. This translates into CATIGGVASSGYTF.

Many counts were recorded for this clonotype. The chain couples TRBV19 to TRBJ1-3; TRBD1 agrees at 8 bases. Germline loops: CDR1 LNHDA, CDR2 SQIVND (reference sequence). J was trimmed by 2 bases and V by 5 bases; bases with no gene match: 8. The CDR3 length is 16 residues. Here the CDR3 reads CASSSVSGGAGNTIYF. The CDR3 DNA is TGTGCCAGTAGTTCCGTCTCAGGGGGCGCTGGAAACACCATATATTTT. Full variable domain (rest looked up from reference TRBV19 and TRBJ1-3): DGGITQSPKYLFRKEGQNVTLSCEQNLNHDAMYWYRQDPGQGLRLIYYSQIVNDFQKGDIAEGYSVSREKKESFPLTVTSAQKNPTAFYLCASSSVSGGAGNTIYFGEGSWLTVV.

Concerning this clonotype: A junction end diverges from the germline sequence, so it may reflect a read error. The chain carries TRBV20-1 and TRBJ1-6, with D maybe TRBD1 (6 bases). CDR3 length equals 14 residues. Germline CDR1 DFQATT, CDR2 SNEGSKA (reference sequence). The CDR3 DNA reads TGCAGGGAAACAGGGAATAGCTATAGTTCACCCCCCCACTTT. Translated, it gives CRETGNSYSSPPHF.

This clonotype has a count of ten or more. This sequence joins TRBV24-1 and TRBJ1-1; D unresolved. V lost 3 bases, J lost 1 base, and 8 bases lay in between. The V gene's germline CDR1 is KGHDR and CDR2 SFDVKD. CDR3 length equals 14 residues. The CDR3 DNA is TGTGCCACCAGTGATAGTGGATGGAACACTGAAGCTTTCTTT. This gives the protein CATSDSGWNTEAFF.

The chain has TRBV29-1 and TRBJ1-1, with 7 bases fitting TRBD1. The germline CDR1 and CDR2 sequences are SQVTM and ANQGSEA. This CDR3 is built from 15 residues. V was clipped by 1 base and J by 0 bases; unmatched bases: 5. The DNA for the CDR3 is TGCAGCGTTGAAGGGACAGGTAGTCTGAACACTGAAGCTTTCTTT. Encoded protein: CSVEGTGSLNTEAFF.

This clonotype was recorded at least ten times. The J gene is TRBJ2-2, the V gene TRBV4-2; a possible D gene is TRBD1 (6 bases). This CDR3 is built from 17 residues. Deletions cut 1 base from V and 6 bases from J, with 18 bases between. Germline lookup yields CDR1 LGHNA and CDR2 YNFKEQ. The CDR3 is CASSQVYRDKDPGELFF. In nucleotides, the CDR3 is TGTGCCAGCAGCCAAGTCTACAGGGACAAGGACCCCGGGGAGCTGTTTTTT.

The table lists this clonotype with many counts. The rearrangement links TRBV5-1 to TRBJ2-3; TRBD2 is a possible D gene (6 bases). The V end lost 4 bases, the J end lost 6 bases, and 15 bases lay between the germline ends. The germline V gene encodes CDR1 SGHRS and CDR2 YFSETQ. The CDR3 has 14 residues. The DNA of the CDR3 is TGCGCCAGCAGCAGGGACTCTAGTGCCGATACGCAGTATTTT. Protein sequence: CASSRDSSADTQYF.

In its sample, this clonotype was seen many times. The chain combines TRBV4-2 with TRBJ2-3; TRBD2 matches at 12 bases. With V trimmed by 6 bases and J by 6 bases, 10 bases remained unmatched. CDR3 size: 16 residues. Germline assignment: CDR1 LGHNA and CDR2 YNFKEQ. CDR3 DNA: TGTGCCAGCAGTTCCACTAGCGGGGGGATCAGTGATACGCAGTATTTT. As protein: CASSSTSGGISDTQYF.

This clonotype was seen many times. The chain combines TRBV12-3 or TRBV12-4 with TRBJ1-4; D possibly corresponds to TRBD1 (5 bases). V lost 3 bases, J lost 5 bases, and 7 bases lay in between. The CDR3 is 13 amino acids. CDR3 region: CASSLAGNEKLFF. CDR3 sequence (DNA): TGTGCCAGCAGTTTGGCAGGGAATGAAAAACTGTTTTTT.

Note on this clonotype: A much more abundant neighbour one base away suggests this may be a read error. Given the absence of the conserved phenylalanine or tryptophan at the CDR3 end, a read error is likely. The J gene is TRBJ1-1, the V gene TRBV5-6; D is perhaps TRBD1 (6 bases). V was trimmed by 0 bases and J by 5 bases, leaving 8 bases between them. The CDR3 is made up of 13 amino acids. Germline V gene data show CDR1 as SGHDT and CDR2 as YYEEEE. The CDR3 DNA sequence: TGTGCCAGCAGCTTGGGAGGGGGAACTGAAGCTTTCCTT. Amino acid sequence: CASSLGGGTEAFL.

The J gene is TRBJ1-2, the V gene TRBV24-1, with D perhaps TRBD1 (6 bases). Trimming removed 3 bases at V and 7 bases at J, with 8 bases between. The CDR3 is 12 residues long. Germline CDR1 reads KGHDR; CDR2 reads SFDVKD. The CDR3 nucleotides read TGTGCCACCAGTGATGCCAGGGGTGGCTACACCTTC. As protein: CATSDARGGYTF.

The rearrangement joins TRBV25-1 to TRBJ1-1; D call uncertain. Germline lookup yields CDR1 MGHDK and CDR2 SYGVNS. CDR3 length: 13 residues. V dropped 7 bases and J dropped 1 base, with 10 bases sitting between them. CDR3 loop: CASIRGENTEAFF. In nucleotides, the CDR3 is TGTGCCAGCATTCGGGGTGAGAACACTGAAGCTTTCTTT.

This clonotype has ten or more counts. The chain is built from TRBV6-1 and TRBJ2-7; TRBD2 agrees at 7 bases. This CDR3 has 15 residues. Trimming removed 5 bases from V and 3 bases from J; junction bases left unmatched: 10. From germline, CDR1 is MNHNS and CDR2 SASEGT. CDR3 DNA: TGTGCCAGCAGTCGGGGGTGGGAGGGCGGCTACGAGCAGTACTTC. Translating gives CASSRGWEGGYEQYF.

This clonotype has more than one count but fewer than ten. This may be a read error: a much more frequent sequence differs by one nucleotide. J is TRBJ1-6 and V is TRBV6-1; TRBD1 is a possible D gene (6 bases). Looked up from germline, CDR1 is MNHNS and CDR2 is SASEGT. The CDR3 is made up of 12 amino acids. The chain's CDR3 is CASTQGRSPLRF. The CDR3 bases are TGTGCTTCTACACAGGGACGCTCACCCCTCCGCTTT.

Many counts were recorded for this clonotype. V gene TRBV11-3 combines with J gene TRBJ2-7; 13 nucleotides agree with TRBD2. J lost 3 bases, V lost 5 bases, and 7 bases had no gene match. Germline V lookup: CDR1 SGHNT, CDR2 YENEEA. The CDR3 runs to 16 residues. CDR3 coding DNA: TGTGCCAGCAGCGACCCTTGGACTAGCGGGAGCTACGAGCAGTACTTC. This encodes CASSDPWTSGSYEQYF. Drawing the rest from reference TRBV11-3 and TRBJ2-7, the complete variable domain is EAGVVQSPRYKIIEKKQPVAFWCNPISGHNTLYWYLQNLGQGPELLIRYENEEAVDDSQLPKDRFSAERLKGVDSTLKIQPAELGDSAVYLCASSDPWTSGSYEQYFGPGTRLTVT.

J is TRBJ1-5 and V is TRBV7-9; D unclear. V lost 11 bases to trimming and J lost 2 bases, with 16 bases between them. The length of the CDR3 is 14 residues. Looked up from germline, CDR1 is SEHNR and CDR2 is FQNEAQ (reference sequence). This chain's CDR3 is CACTTIDCNQPQHF. As DNA, the CDR3 is TGTGCCTGCACTACGATCGACTGCAATCAGCCCCAGCATTTT. Together with reference TRBV7-9 and TRBJ1-5, the CDR3 gives the full variable domain: DTGVSQNPRHKITKRGQNVTFRCDPISEHNRLYWYRQTLGQGPEFLTYFQNEAQLEKSRLLSDRFSAERPKGSFSTLEIQRTEQGDSAMYLCACTTIDCNQPQHFGDGTRLSIL.

This clonotype was seen repeatedly, ten times or more. The chain links TRBV18 to TRBJ1-2; D gene unclear. CDR1 and CDR2 (germline): KGHSH, LQKENI. Deletions cut 6 bases from V and 6 bases from J, with 14 bases between. CDR3 length equals 13 residues. The CDR3 DNA reads TGTGCCAGCTCTCCCCTGTGGGAGGATGGCTACACCTTC. It translates to CASSPLWEDGYTF. Together with reference TRBV18 and TRBJ1-2, the CDR3 gives the full variable domain: NAGVMQNPRHLVRRRGQEARLRCSPMKGHSHVYWYRQLPEEGLKFMVYLQKENIIDESGMPKERFSAEFPKEGPSILRIQQVVRGDSAAYFCASSPLWEDGYTFGSGTRLTVV.

On this clonotype: This CDR3 is missing its conserved last phenylalanine or tryptophan, likely due to a read error. This CDR3 is CASSGGGRHTEAFS. The CDR3 DNA sequence: TGTGCCAGCAGTGGGGGGGGAAGGCACACTGAAGCTTTCTCT. The chain has TRBV2 and TRBJ1-1, with a tentative D call TRBD1 (5 bases). CDR1 and CDR2 (germline): SNHLY, FYNNEI. V shed 4 bases and J shed 3 bases, with 12 bases lying between them. CDR3 size: 14 residues.